This T cell receptor (beta chain) was sequenced for a study of blood T cells in healthy people across ages. Study-wide points: A roughly linear fall in TCR beta diversity per million T cells was seen with increasing age.

To note about this clonotype: Its cognate antigen is unknown.

Then a second PCR, running roughly 7 to 11 cycles, was carried out with a sample-barcoded 5' primer and a J-beta primer mix. Through a template-switch adaptor with 12 random nucleotides, each cDNA molecule received a tag. TCRdb reanalysed the 5' RACE reads using MiXCR and keeps one entry per CDR3 protein. The sample records about 940,000 distinct CDR3 sequences, under 50% being singletons. For every donor, a draw yielded about 10 milliliters of peripheral blood. What was sequenced was blood. The clonotype was recovered from a man aged 30 to 39 in good health.

CDR3 coding DNA: TGTGCCAGCAGCGCCCGGACAGTCCAAGAGACCCAGTACTTC. It yields the protein CASSARTVQETQYF. The rearrangement links TRBV7-8 to TRBJ2-4; weak D call: TRBD1 (6 bases). The DNA end is a closer match to TRBJ2-5, so the J assignment may be wrong. CDR3 size: 14 residues. Germline CDR1 is SGHVS and CDR2 is FQNEAQ.